This paragraph reports one T cell receptor (beta chain). Its target is not known. This entry belongs to a study of cytomegalovirus exposure and HLA in healthy donors. As for the study in general: Early release data held about 92 million unique TCRs from HLA-typed donors. Findings and caveats of the study: A later analysis reportedly found that, within productive TCRs, an Asian-associated ancestry cluster had fewer N-insertions than the mean observed across the approximately 670 donors. A later analysis, which compared TCR beta chains of equal frequency, found the HLA-associated ones more clonally expanded. Later on, a genetic analysis was performed. It linked a missense variant in DCLRE1C with V- and J-gene trimming of TCR beta.

The CDR3 spans 15 residues. The junction had 5 bases not matched to a gene; V was cut back by 4 bases and J by 2 bases. Germline values: CDR1 SGHTA, CDR2 FQGNSA. PCR employed 60 Vbeta and 13 Jbeta primers. The method was immunoSEQ multiplex PCR; TCRdb's version includes in-frame clones alone and lacks a portion of them. Counted here are approximately 86,000 clones, approximately 83% occurring once; the ten biggest clones make up more than 2.5%. The sequencing sample was made of PBMCs. This clonotype was obtained from a man in his forties or fifties in good health and CMV-seronegative. The chain links TRBV7-2 to TRBJ1-5; 7 positions match TRBD1. This CDR3 reads CASSWDDRGNQPQHF. As DNA, the CDR3 is TGTGCCAGCAGCTGGGACGACAGGGGCAATCAGCCCCAGCATTTT.